These T cell receptor beta chains were read from a single sample in a study of shared clonotypes between healthy human individuals. Profiled with immunoSEQ multiplex PCR; TCRdb holds only in-frame clones, not every one. The sample includes 2 million to 2.5 million clones, about 94% of them seen just once. Source material: naive CD4+ T cells sorted from blood. These receptors were collected from a man between 18 and 29 years old in good health. The CDR3 runs from the conserved cysteine through the conserved F or W. Each record gives: V gene, D gene, J gene, clone size, CDR3 protein, CDR3 DNA. A D gene is named only where the DNA matches it firmly. The size field is filled for only some rows; it gives once, few, many or a size class.

v_gene: TRBV5-4; d_gene: NA; j_gene: TRBJ1-1; abundance: NA; CDR3aa: CASSLQGAGNTEAFF; CDR3nt: TGTGCCAGCAGCTTACAGGGCGCTGGGAACACTGAAGCTTTCTTT
v_gene: TRBV6-5; d_gene: TRBD2; j_gene: TRBJ2-1; abundance: NA; CDR3aa: CASSRLAGGPSEQFF; CDR3nt: TGTGCCAGCAGCAGACTAGCGGGAGGGCCCAGTGAGCAGTTCTTC
v_gene: TRBV6-5; d_gene: NA; j_gene: TRBJ1-6; abundance: once; CDR3aa: CASAGGDYNSPLHF; CDR3nt: TGTGCCAGCGCCGGGGGGGACTATAATTCACCCCTCCACTTT
v_gene: TRBV4-1; d_gene: TRBD1; j_gene: TRBJ2-1; abundance: NA; CDR3aa: CASNPTGYNEQFF; CDR3nt: TGCGCCAGCAACCCGACAGGGTACAATGAGCAGTTCTTC
v_gene: TRBV10-3; d_gene: TRBD2; j_gene: TRBJ2-7; abundance: NA; CDR3aa: CAISGGTSGIYEQYF; CDR3nt: TGTGCCATCAGTGGGGGGACTAGCGGGATCTACGAGCAGTACTTC
v_gene: TRBV28; d_gene: TRBD2; j_gene: TRBJ2-3; abundance: NA; CDR3aa: CASSHSGVSTDTQYF; CDR3nt: TGTGCCAGCAGCCATAGCGGGGTTAGCACAGATACGCAGTATTTT
v_gene: TRBV4-1; d_gene: NA; j_gene: TRBJ2-7; abundance: NA; CDR3aa: CASSQESQATFYEQYF; CDR3nt: TGCGCCAGCAGCCAAGAGTCCCAGGCGACTTTCTACGAGCAGTACTTC
v_gene: TRBV30; d_gene: TRBD1; j_gene: TRBJ2-7; abundance: NA; CDR3aa: CACDPGQGVYEQYF; CDR3nt: TGTGCCTGCGATCCGGGACAGGGGGTCTACGAGCAGTACTTC
v_gene: TRBV6-4; d_gene: NA; j_gene: TRBJ1-1; abundance: NA; CDR3aa: CASSVRMNTEAFF; CDR3nt: TGTGCCAGCAGTGTCCGGATGAACACTGAAGCTTTCTTT
v_gene: TRBV14; d_gene: NA; j_gene: TRBJ2-7; abundance: NA; CDR3aa: CASSPSSGLPYEQYF; CDR3nt: TGTGCCAGCAGCCCTTCTTCGGGGCTGCCCTACGAGCAGTACTTC
v_gene: TRBV6-6; d_gene: NA; j_gene: TRBJ2-7; abundance: NA; CDR3aa: CASSYPGAGDEQYF; CDR3nt: TGTGCCAGCAGTTACCCGGGGGCCGGGGACGAGCAGTACTTC
v_gene: TRBV5-1; d_gene: NA; j_gene: TRBJ1-1; abundance: NA; CDR3aa: CASSLISPGATEAFF; CDR3nt: TGCGCCAGCAGCTTGATTTCGCCGGGAGCAACTGAAGCTTTCTTT
v_gene: TRBV10-3; d_gene: NA; j_gene: TRBJ2-2; abundance: NA; CDR3aa: CAISFTAFTGELFF; CDR3nt: TGTGCCATCAGTTTCACGGCGTTCACCGGGGAGCTGTTTTTT
v_gene: TRBV7-9; d_gene: NA; j_gene: TRBJ1-1; abundance: NA; CDR3aa: CASSPTIQNTEAFF; CDR3nt: TGTGCCAGCAGTCCTACGATCCAAAACACTGAAGCTTTCTTT
v_gene: TRBV23-1; d_gene: NA; j_gene: TRBJ2-7; abundance: NA; CDR3aa: CASSQSGRVSYEQYF; CDR3nt: TGCGCCAGCAGTCAATCAGGCAGGGTTTCCTACGAGCAGTACTTC
v_gene: TRBV30; d_gene: NA; j_gene: TRBJ1-5; abundance: few; CDR3aa: CAWSPTGFQPQHF; CDR3nt: TGTGCCTGGAGTCCTACAGGGTTTCAGCCCCAGCATTTT
v_gene: TRBV18; d_gene: TRBD1; j_gene: TRBJ1-1; abundance: NA; CDR3aa: CASSLGQGGNTEAFF; CDR3nt: TGTGCCAGCTCACTTGGACAGGGCGGTAACACTGAAGCTTTCTTT
v_gene: TRBV6-5; d_gene: NA; j_gene: TRBJ2-1; abundance: NA; CDR3aa: CASSPTKREEQFF; CDR3nt: TGTGCCAGCAGCCCCACCAAAAGAGAAGAGCAGTTCTTC
v_gene: TRBV2; d_gene: NA; j_gene: TRBJ2-7; abundance: few; CDR3aa: CASSEGGRRTYEQYF; CDR3nt: TGTGCCAGCAGTGAAGGAGGACGCAGAACCTACGAGCAGTACTTC
v_gene: TRBV19; d_gene: NA; j_gene: TRBJ1-2; abundance: NA; CDR3aa: CASKAAGESNYGYTF; CDR3nt: TGTGCCAGTAAGGCGGCGGGAGAATCTAACTATGGCTACACCTTC
v_gene: TRBV6-1; d_gene: NA; j_gene: TRBJ2-3; abundance: NA; CDR3aa: CASSDGSGFTDTQYF; CDR3nt: TGTGCCAGCAGTGATGGGAGTGGGTTCACAGATACGCAGTATTTT
v_gene: TRBV5-1; d_gene: TRBD2; j_gene: TRBJ2-3; abundance: NA; CDR3aa: CASSWREQGTDTQYF; CDR3nt: TGCGCCAGCAGCTGGCGGGAGCAGGGCACAGATACGCAGTATTTT
v_gene: TRBV6-5; d_gene: NA; j_gene: TRBJ2-7; abundance: NA; CDR3aa: CASSYRRDASYEQYF; CDR3nt: TGTGCCAGCAGTTACAGAAGGGACGCATCCTACGAGCAGTACTTC
v_gene: TRBV5-1; d_gene: TRBD1; j_gene: TRBJ2-7; abundance: NA; CDR3aa: CASSLGGTGTREQYF; CDR3nt: TGCGCCAGCAGCTTGGGCGGGACAGGGACTCGCGAGCAGTACTTC
v_gene: TRBV10-3; d_gene: NA; j_gene: TRBJ2-5; abundance: NA; CDR3aa: CAITEGLQETQYF; CDR3nt: TGTGCCATCACGGAAGGGCTCCAAGAGACCCAGTACTTC
v_gene: TRBV19; d_gene: NA; j_gene: TRBJ2-7; abundance: NA; CDR3aa: CASRFRGTGDEQYF; CDR3nt: TGTGCCAGTAGATTCCGGGGCACCGGGGACGAGCAGTACTTC
v_gene: TRBV7-2; d_gene: TRBD1; j_gene: TRBJ2-7; abundance: NA; CDR3aa: CASSPGQKYYEQYF; CDR3nt: TGTGCCAGCAGCCCGGGACAGAAATACTACGAGCAGTACTTC
v_gene: TRBV5-1; d_gene: TRBD1; j_gene: TRBJ1-6; abundance: NA; CDR3aa: CASSLEGQGGTSPLHF; CDR3nt: TGCGCCAGCAGCTTGGAGGGACAGGGAGGAACGTCACCCCTCCACTTT
v_gene: TRBV19; d_gene: NA; j_gene: TRBJ2-2; abundance: NA; CDR3aa: CASMGGHLNTGELFF; CDR3nt: TGTGCCAGTATGGGGGGACACTTAAACACCGGGGAGCTGTTTTTT
v_gene: TRBV19; d_gene: TRBD2; j_gene: TRBJ2-7; abundance: NA; CDR3aa: CASSTASGSYEQYF; CDR3nt: TGTGCCAGTAGTACGGCTAGCGGGAGCTACGAGCAGTACTTC
v_gene: TRBV27; d_gene: TRBD1; j_gene: TRBJ1-5; abundance: NA; CDR3aa: CASSLSNYRDRLNSNQPQHF; CDR3nt: TGTGCCAGCAGTTTATCGAATTACCGGGACAGACTAAATAGCAATCAGCCCCAGCATTTT
v_gene: TRBV9; d_gene: NA; j_gene: TRBJ2-3; abundance: NA; CDR3aa: CASSPRDGRASTDTQYF; CDR3nt: TGTGCCAGCAGCCCCAGGGACGGTCGGGCTAGCACAGATACGCAGTATTTT
v_gene: TRBV27; d_gene: TRBD1; j_gene: TRBJ1-2; abundance: NA; CDR3aa: CASSLSGGMYGYTF; CDR3nt: TGTGCCAGCAGTTTGTCAGGGGGAATGTATGGCTACACCTTC
v_gene: TRBV7-2; d_gene: TRBD2; j_gene: TRBJ2-1; abundance: NA; CDR3aa: CASSFGGSPQEQFF; CDR3nt: TGTGCCAGCAGCTTTGGCGGGAGCCCTCAGGAGCAGTTCTTC
v_gene: TRBV29-1; d_gene: NA; j_gene: TRBJ2-2; abundance: NA; CDR3aa: CSVCPGSTNTGELFF; CDR3nt: TGCAGCGTGTGTCCGGGCTCTACGAACACCGGGGAGCTGTTTTTT
v_gene: TRBV28; d_gene: NA; j_gene: TRBJ2-5; abundance: NA; CDR3aa: CASSLGGRKGQETQYF; CDR3nt: TGTGCCAGCAGTTTGGGGGGGCGTAAAGGTCAAGAGACCCAGTACTTC
v_gene: TRBV7-9; d_gene: NA; j_gene: TRBJ1-1; abundance: NA; CDR3aa: CASSAEQIMNTEAFF; CDR3nt: TGTGCCAGCAGCGCCGAACAGATCATGAACACTGAAGCTTTCTTT
v_gene: TRBV10-2; d_gene: NA; j_gene: TRBJ2-3; abundance: NA; CDR3aa: CASRSEGLRADTQYF; CDR3nt: TGCGCCAGCAGATCTGAGGGCCTAAGGGCAGATACGCAGTATTTT
v_gene: TRBV12-5; d_gene: TRBD1; j_gene: TRBJ2-5; abundance: NA; CDR3aa: CASGLDGQGTETQYF; CDR3nt: TGTGCTAGTGGTTTGGACGGACAGGGGACGGAGACCCAGTACTTC
v_gene: TRBV21-1; d_gene: NA; j_gene: TRBJ2-1; abundance: NA; CDR3aa: CASSKGQNCRQGGFF; CDR3nt: TGTGCCAGCAGCAAAGGGCAAAATTGTCGGCAGGGTGGGTTCTTC
v_gene: TRBV30; d_gene: NA; j_gene: TRBJ2-2; abundance: NA; CDR3aa: CAWSAGLWDAGELFF; CDR3nt: TGTGCCTGGAGTGCGGGTCTGTGGGACGCCGGGGAGCTGTTTTTT
v_gene: TRBV9; d_gene: NA; j_gene: TRBJ2-1; abundance: NA; CDR3aa: CASSPPPGLQNEQFF; CDR3nt: TGTGCCAGCAGCCCACCCCCCGGACTTCAAAATGAGCAGTTCTTC
v_gene: TRBV2; d_gene: NA; j_gene: TRBJ1-1; abundance: NA; CDR3aa: CASRVGMNTEAFF; CDR3nt: TGTGCCAGCAGGGTAGGGATGAACACTGAAGCTTTCTTT
v_gene: TRBV30; d_gene: NA; j_gene: TRBJ1-5; abundance: NA; CDR3aa: CAWSAAGQPQHF; CDR3nt: TGTGCCTGGAGTGCCGCCGGTCAGCCCCAGCATTTT
v_gene: TRBV10-3; d_gene: NA; j_gene: TRBJ1-4; abundance: NA; CDR3aa: CAISEGWDEKLFF; CDR3nt: TGTGCCATCAGTGAGGGGTGGGATGAAAAACTGTTTTTT
v_gene: TRBV7-9; d_gene: TRBD2; j_gene: TRBJ2-3; abundance: once; CDR3aa: CASSFLAGEGTDTQYF; CDR3nt: TGTGCCAGCAGCTTCCTAGCGGGAGAAGGTACAGATACGCAGTATTTT
v_gene: TRBV18; d_gene: NA; j_gene: TRBJ1-5; abundance: NA; CDR3aa: CASSPVDSNQPQHF; CDR3nt: TGTGCCAGCTCACCAGTTGATAGCAATCAGCCCCAGCATTTT
v_gene: TRBV5-6; d_gene: NA; j_gene: TRBJ2-7; abundance: NA; CDR3aa: CASTRKGQKYEQYF; CDR3nt: TGTGCCAGCACCCGAAAGGGTCAGAAATACGAGCAGTACTTC
v_gene: TRBV6-6; d_gene: NA; j_gene: TRBJ1-2; abundance: NA; CDR3aa: CASRTLTAAFYGYTF; CDR3nt: TGTGCCAGCAGAACACTGACCGCGGCCTTCTATGGCTACACCTTC
v_gene: TRBV7-9; d_gene: NA; j_gene: TRBJ1-1; abundance: NA; CDR3aa: CASSRSGGNTEAFF; CDR3nt: TGTGCCAGCAGCCGTTCCGGGGGGAACACTGAAGCTTTCTTT
v_gene: TRBV6-1; d_gene: NA; j_gene: TRBJ2-7; abundance: NA; CDR3aa: CASTVRQVVEQYF; CDR3nt: TGTGCCAGCACGGTTCGACAGGTTGTCGAGCAGTACTTC